The next 20 T cell receptor beta chains were all read from a single sample in a study of blood T cells in healthy people across ages. A J-beta primer mix and a sample-barcoded 5' primer were used in a second PCR of roughly 7 to 12 cycles. TCRdb reprocessed the 5' RACE reads via MiXCR and lists one record per CDR3 protein. The table includes 1.5 million to 2 million distinct CDR3 sequences, 49% detected once. Material: blood. Every receptor here comes from a woman in her forties in good health.

This clonotype was observed a few times. This chain links TRBV7-2 with TRBJ2-7, with TRBD2 matching 9 bases. The last part of the DNA fits TRBJ2-5 better; the J call may be wrong. The CDR3 runs to 16 residues. From germline, CDR1 is SGHTA and CDR2 FQGNSA. The CDR3 loop is CASSLTGGGASKTQYF. CDR3 sequence (DNA): TGTGCCAGCAGCTTAACCGGCGGGGGGGCATCAAAGACCCAGTACTTC.

V and J are TRBV11-3 and TRBJ2-5, with D possibly being TRBD2 (5 bases). V was cut by 5 bases and J by 4 bases, with 14 bases left in between. There are 14 residues in the CDR3. Germline CDR1 SGHNT, CDR2 YENEEA. CDR3 sequence: CASSQAGNPETQYF. The CDR3 DNA reads as TGTGCCAGCAGCCAAGCCGGGAATCCAGAGACCCAGTACTTC.

The chain recombines TRBV5-4 with TRBJ1-1; the D gene is possibly TRBD1 (6 bases). Trimming stripped 1 base from V and 3 bases from J, with 10 bases between. The CDR3 has 14 residues. Germline V gene data show CDR1 as SGHNT and CDR2 as YYREEE (reference sequence). The CDR3 bases are TGTGCCAGCAGCTTGCGGGGGGCATACACTGAAGCTTTCTTT. Amino acid sequence: CASSLRGAYTEAFF.

This clonotype has ten or more counts. The V and J genes are TRBV5-5 and TRBJ2-1; 8 nucleotides match TRBD2. The germline gives CDR1 SGHKS, CDR2 YYEKEE (reference sequence). This CDR3 is built from 14 residues. The V and J ends lost 0 bases and 7 bases, in that order; junction bases with no gene match: 3. DNA of the CDR3: TGTGCCAGCAGCTTGGAGGGACTAGGGAATGAGCAGTTCTTC. Translated: CASSLEGLGNEQFF.

CDR3 nucleotides: TGTGCCAGCAGTTCCACAGGGATCCGAGGAAAACTGTTTTTT. Translating it yields CASSSTGIRGKLFF. V is TRBV27 and J is TRBJ1-4; possibly TRBD1 for D (6 bases). The CDR3 loop spans 14 amino acids. V was trimmed by 4 bases and J by 10 bases, leaving 16 bases between them. Germline assignment: CDR1 MNHEY and CDR2 SMNVEV (reference sequence). Combining the CDR3 with reference TRBV27 and TRBJ1-4 gives the whole variable domain EAQVTQNPRYLITVTGKKLTVTCSQNMNHEYMSWYRQDPGLGLRQIYYSMNVEVTDKGDVPEGYKVSRKEKRNFPLILESPSPNQTSLYFCASSSTGIRGKLFFGSGTQLSVL.

The table lists this clonotype with many counts. V is TRBV13 and J is TRBJ2-7; 10 bases match TRBD2. J lost 2 bases, V lost 0 bases, and 1 base had no gene match. Germline CDR1 PRHDT, CDR2 FYEKMQ (reference sequence). The CDR3 is made up of 15 amino acids. As DNA, the CDR3 is TGTGCCAGCAGCTTAGGTAGCGGGGGGCCCTACGAGCAGTACTTC. Protein sequence: CASSLGSGGPYEQYF. Full variable domain (outside the CDR3, taken from reference TRBV13 and TRBJ2-7): AAGVIQSPRHLIKEKRETATLKCYPIPRHDTVYWYQQGPGQDPQFLISFYEKMQSDKGSIPDRFSAQQFSDYHSELNMSSLELGDSALYFCASSLGSGGPYEQYFGPGTRLTVT.

Worth noting for this clonotype: Given the absence of the conserved phenylalanine or tryptophan at the CDR3 end, a read error is likely. The CDR3 loop reads CASRVLGNEQFL. The DNA of the CDR3 is TGTGCCAGCAGAGTCCTGGGGAATGAGCAGTTCCTC. This chain uses TRBV27 with TRBJ2-1; no firm D call. Germline CDR1 is MNHEY and CDR2 is SMNVEV (reference sequence). The CDR3 loop spans 12 amino acids. Trimming cost V 6 bases and J 7 bases, with 10 bases left between them.

This sequence joins TRBV3-1 and TRBJ2-1; 10 nucleotides align to TRBD2. CDR3 length: 17 amino acids. Per germline, CDR1 LGHDT and CDR2 YNNKEL (reference sequence). V dropped 4 bases and J dropped 5; count of bases not matched to a gene: 11. CDR3 DNA sequence: TGTGCCAGCAGCCGCAGGGGGGCTAGCGGGGGAAACAATGAGCAGTTCTTC. As protein: CASSRRGASGGNNEQFF.

This sequence joins TRBV12-3 or TRBV12-4 and TRBJ2-7; D possibly corresponds to TRBD2 (5 bases). V lost 4 bases and J lost 5, with 21 bases in between. The CDR3 contains 16 residues. CDR3 sequence (DNA): TGTGCCAGCAGTTCCCGTAAGACATACGGAGGAGACGAGCAGTACTTC. Translating it yields CASSSRKTYGGDEQYF.

This CDR3 reads CASSRTSGGSQETQYF. The CDR3 DNA sequence: TGTGCCAGCAGCCGTACTAGCGGGGGGTCCCAAGAGACCCAGTACTTC. The chain couples TRBV4-2 to TRBJ2-5; 12 bases match TRBD2. Germline V CDR1 and CDR2: LGHNA, YNFKEQ. V trimming: 4 bases; J trimming: 1 base; junction bases outside the gene matches: 4. The CDR3 is 16 residues long.

In this sample, this clonotype turned up a few times. The V and J genes are TRBV4-3 and TRBJ1-2; 7 positions agree with TRBD1. The CDR3 loop spans 15 amino acids. The ends lost 4 bases at V and 4 bases at J; junction bases unmatched: 9. Germline CDR1 LGHNA, CDR2 YSLEER. The CDR3 DNA is TGCGCCAGCAGCCTGACCGACAGGGAGGCCTATGGCTACACCTTC. Amino acid sequence: CASSLTDREAYGYTF.

This clonotype was counted between two and nine times. J is TRBJ2-1 and V is TRBV15, with D tentatively TRBD2 (6 bases). Between the trimmed V and J ends, which lost 5 bases and 0 bases, there was a span of 14 bases. Per the germline V gene, CDR1 is LNHNV and CDR2 is YYDKDF (reference sequence). The CDR3 loop spans 16 amino acids. The CDR3 here is CATSPSGLSSYNEQFF. The CDR3 DNA reads TGTGCCACCAGCCCATCGGGACTGAGCTCCTACAATGAGCAGTTCTTC.

This chain uses TRBV20-1 with TRBJ1-1, with D maybe TRBD1 (6 bases). This CDR3 is 13 amino acids long. The germline V and J ends were trimmed by 4 bases and 5 bases, with 14 bases remaining between them. Germline CDR1 reads DFQATT; CDR2 reads SNEGSKA (reference sequence). The CDR3 here is CSANRGRETEAFF. The CDR3, as DNA: TGCAGTGCTAATCGGGGGCGCGAAACTGAAGCTTTCTTT.

This clonotype was counted only a few times. The gene calls are TRBV5-6 and TRBJ2-7, with D perhaps TRBD2 (5 bases). The germline gives CDR1 SGHDT, CDR2 YYEEEE. This CDR3 has 15 residues. The ends were cut back, 4 bases at V and 2 bases at J, with 16 bases in the middle. The CDR3 loop reads CASSLPGGTAYEQYF. The CDR3 DNA follows: TGTGCCAGCAGCCTCCCTGGAGGAACCGCCTACGAGCAGTACTTC.

This clonotype was seen more than once but under ten times. This chain uses TRBV6-2 or TRBV6-3 with TRBJ2-7, with D perhaps TRBD1 (5 bases). From germline, CDR1 is MNHEY and CDR2 SVGEGT. The V end lost 2 bases, the J end lost 7 bases, and 15 bases lay between the germline ends. This CDR3 is built from 14 residues. The CDR3 coding sequence is TGTGCCAGCAGTTACGTCAGGGATTCTACGGAGCAGTACTTC. Translated: CASSYVRDSTEQYF.

This clonotype occurred a few times. J is TRBJ2-5 and V is TRBV5-1; D is perhaps TRBD1 or TRBD2 (6 bases each). The CDR3 is 15 residues long. Trimming took 4 bases from V and 2 from J, leaving 15 bases between them. Germline CDR1 SGHRS, CDR2 YFSETQ. As DNA, the CDR3 is TGCGCCAGCAGCATAGCCAGGGGAGGACAAGAGACCCAGTACTTC. It codes for CASSIARGGQETQYF.

The chain carries TRBV4-3 and TRBJ2-1; D may be TRBD1 or TRBD2 (6 bases each). V was cut by 1 base and J by 9 bases, with 16 bases left in between. In germline, CDR1 is LGHNA, CDR2 YSLEER. The CDR3 is made up of 15 amino acids. This CDR3 reads CASSQGLGGIFEQFF. The CDR3 nucleotides are TGCGCCAGCAGCCAAGGACTAGGGGGTATATTTGAGCAGTTCTTC.

The chain couples TRBV25-1 to TRBJ2-1; no firm D call. V dropped 2 bases and J dropped 2 bases, with 10 bases sitting between them. The germline V gene has CDR1 MGHDK and CDR2 SYGVNS. The CDR3 loop spans 15 amino acids. The CDR3 reads CASSEVPRAYNEQFF. In nucleotides, the CDR3 is TGTGCCAGCAGTGAAGTACCCCGGGCCTACAATGAGCAGTTCTTC.

In this sample, this clonotype turned up a few times. V gene TRBV15 combines with J gene TRBJ2-7, with TRBD1 matching 8 bases. The CDR3 extends over 15 amino acids. Germline V gene data show CDR1 as LNHNV and CDR2 as YYDKDF (reference sequence). V lost 5 bases to trimming and J lost 3 bases; unmatched junction nucleotides: 9. CDR3 DNA: TGTGCCACCAGCGGATTCGGAGGACAGGGCTACGAGCAGTACTTC. It translates to CATSGFGGQGYEQYF. Variable domain in full (rest from reference TRBV15 and TRBJ2-7): DAMVIQNPRYQVTQFGKPVTLSCSQTLNHNVMYWYQQKSSQAPKLLFHYYDKDFNNEADTPDNFQSRRPNTSFCFLDIRSPGLGDTAMYLCATSGFGGQGYEQYFGPGTRLTVT.

V is TRBV15 and J is TRBJ1-5; 8 nucleotides align to TRBD1. Germline V gene sequence: CDR1 LNHNV, CDR2 YYDKDF (reference sequence). J lost 1 base, V lost 8 bases, and 7 bases had no gene match. CDR3 size: 15 residues. The chain's CDR3 is CATRGQGGSNQPQHF. In DNA form, the CDR3 reads TGTGCCACCCGCGGACAGGGAGGAAGCAATCAGCCCCAGCATTTT.